The 26 T cell receptor beta chains reported below all come from one sample, sequenced in a study of shared T cell receptors in the human thymus. Profiling relied on immunoSEQ multiplex PCR, and the TCRdb table lists in-frame clones only, not all of them. The data hold roughly 710,000 clones, with approximately 83% observed a single time. The same data also contributed to another study, on human thymus T cells.

What was sequenced was thymocytes. The receptor set was obtained from a girl under two years old with a congenital heart defect.

This rearrangement joins TRBV7-7 to TRBJ2-2, with D maybe TRBD1 (5 bases). The germline gives CDR1 SSHAT, CDR2 FNYEAQ (reference sequence). V lost 3 bases and J 5 bases, leaving 34 bases between the germline ends. This CDR3 is built from 22 residues. The CDR3 here is CASSLNNPFNPTVRPFTGELFF. CDR3 bases: TGTGCCAGCAGCTTGAATAACCCTTTCAATCCGACAGTAAGGCCATTTACCGGGGAGCTGTTTTTT.

J is TRBJ1-1 and V is TRBV5-4; D uncertain. The CDR3 sequence is 13 residues long. Germline V gene sequence: CDR1 SGHNT, CDR2 YYREEE (reference sequence). The V gene lost 0 bases and the J gene lost 5 bases, with 8 bases spanning the gap. CDR3 residues: CASSLAPRTEAFF. The CDR3, as DNA: TGTGCCAGCAGCTTGGCTCCCCGTACTGAAGCTTTCTTT.

The V and J genes are TRBV7-7 and TRBJ2-1; 8 bases map to TRBD2. CDR3 size: 20 residues. Trimming cost V 1 base and J 0 bases; bases outside gene matches: 14. Germline V gene sequence: CDR1 SSHAT, CDR2 FNYEAQ (reference sequence). CDR3 coding DNA: TGTGCCAGCAGCTTAGTATTCCGTCGGGGGGGCTACAGCTCCTACAATGAGCAGTTCTTC. It translates to CASSLVFRRGGYSSYNEQFF.

The rearrangement uses TRBV5-1 and TRBJ1-3; TRBD1 is a possible D gene (5 bases). The CDR3 is 14 amino acids. Germline CDR1 reads SGHRS; CDR2 reads YFSETQ. Trimming removed 7 bases at V and 0 bases at J, with 11 bases between. In DNA, the CDR3 is TGCGCCAGCCACGACAGTCACTCTGGAAACACCATATATTTT. This encodes CASHDSHSGNTIYF.

This chain joins TRBV19 and TRBJ2-2; a possible D gene is TRBD2 (6 bases). CDR3 length equals 21 residues. V gave up 4 bases and J gave up 0 bases, with 27 bases separating them. Looked up from germline, CDR1 is LNHDA and CDR2 is SQIVND (reference sequence). The DNA of the CDR3 is TGTGCCAGTAGTAAATACGAACACCGGGAGAGGGGTACTTCGAACACCGGGGAGCTGTTTTTT. This translates into CASSKYEHRERGTSNTGELFF.

The V gene is TRBV5-1, the J gene TRBJ1-4; 7 nucleotides line up with TRBD1. Germline CDR1 is SGHRS and CDR2 is YFSETQ. CDR3 length: 16 amino acids. V gave up 1 base and J gave up 2 bases; unmatched junction bases: 5. This CDR3 reads CASSLNRGATNEKLFF. The DNA of the CDR3 is TGCGCCAGCAGCTTGAACAGGGGAGCCACTAATGAAAAACTGTTTTTT. The whole variable domain, filled in from reference TRBV5-1 and TRBJ1-4, reads KAGVTQTPRYLIKTRGQQVTLSCSPISGHRSVSWYQQTPGQGLQFLFEYFSETQRNKGNFPGRFSGRQFSNSRSEMNVSTLELGDSALYLCASSLNRGATNEKLFFGSGTQLSVL.

The chain links TRBV30 to TRBJ1-6; 8 bases agree with TRBD1. This CDR3 has 16 residues. Looked up from germline, CDR1 is GTSNPN and CDR2 is SVGIG (reference sequence). The J segment lost 8 bases and the V segment lost 3 bases, leaving 12 bases of the junction unmatched. Here the CDR3 reads CAWSLIPDRAYSPLHF. DNA for the CDR3: TGTGCCTGGAGCTTAATTCCGGACAGGGCTTATTCACCCCTCCACTTT.

This chain links TRBV4-1 with TRBJ1-1; TRBD1 is a possible D gene (6 bases). Germline V gene sequence: CDR1 MGHRA, CDR2 YSYEKL. The CDR3 is 14 residues long. V lost 1 base, J lost 12 bases, and 18 bases lay in between. CDR3 sequence reads: CASSQGGQGNTSFF. The CDR3 DNA reads TGCGCCAGCAGCCAAGGAGGTCAGGGGAATACGTCTTTCTTT.

The V call is TRBV4-1, the J call TRBJ1-5; no clear D gene. Per the germline V gene, CDR1 is MGHRA and CDR2 is YSYEKL. Between the trimmed V and J ends, which lost 2 bases and 2 bases, there was a span of 13 bases. The CDR3 length is 16 residues. For the CDR3, the DNA is TGCGCCAGCAGCCAATCGGGAATTGGAGGCAATCAGCCCCAGCATTTT. Translating it yields CASSQSGIGGNQPQHF.

V and J are TRBV5-6 and TRBJ1-2; no clear D. The V gene lost 0 bases and the J gene lost 5 bases, with 11 bases spanning the gap. The CDR3 consists of 14 residues. Germline V lookup: CDR1 SGHDT, CDR2 YYEEEE. The CDR3 DNA reads as TGTGCCAGCAGCTTGGATCATGCGGATTATGGCTACACCTTC. Translating it yields CASSLDHADYGYTF.

Concerning this clone itself: Germline and junction disagree at one end, which may indicate a read error. The chain employs TRBV11-3 and TRBJ2-1; the match to TRBD2 covers 8 bases. The germline V gene encodes CDR1 SGHNT and CDR2 YENEEA. This CDR3 has 16 amino acids. The DNA of the CDR3 is TGTGCCAGCAGCCAAGACTACCCCGGGACTAGGAATGATCAGTTCTTC. This translates into CASSQDYPGTRNDQFF.

The chain has TRBV27 and TRBJ1-5, with 7 positions matching TRBD1. The V segment lost 2 bases and the J segment 8 bases; nucleotides outside the gene matches: 15. The germline gives CDR1 MNHEY, CDR2 SMNVEV (reference sequence). The CDR3 totals 17 residues. CDR3 bases: TGTGCCAGCAGTTTAAGTTCTCCCACAGGGGAATTTAAGCCCCAGCATTTT. This gives the protein CASSLSSPTGEFKPQHF.

The rearrangement joins TRBV4-1 to TRBJ1-2; 9 nucleotides agree with TRBD1. The CDR3 contains 14 residues. CDR1 and CDR2 from the germline V gene are MGHRA and YSYEKL. V trimming: 6 bases; J trimming: 4 bases; junction bases outside the gene matches: 6. CDR3 region: CASRLQGAGYGYTF. CDR3 DNA: TGCGCCAGCAGACTACAGGGGGCAGGCTATGGCTACACCTTC.

The CDR3 loop is CASSPLRGGFNEQFF. In DNA form, the CDR3 reads TGTGCCAGCTCACCACTCCGGGGAGGATTCAATGAGCAGTTCTTC. This chain uses TRBV18 with TRBJ2-1, with D possibly TRBD2 on 6 matching bases. V was clipped by 1 base and J by 6 bases, with 13 bases between them. The CDR3 is made up of 15 amino acids. Germline lookup yields CDR1 KGHSH and CDR2 LQKENI.

The V call is TRBV7-8, the J call TRBJ2-3, with 8 bases aligning to TRBD1. The CDR3 has 16 amino acids. Germline V CDR1 and CDR2: SGHVS, FQNEAQ. V lost 5 bases, J lost 2 bases, and 9 bases stayed unmatched. The CDR3 DNA sequence: TGTGCCAGCAGCCCGACGACAGGGGACGACACAGATACGCAGTATTTT. Translated, it gives CASSPTTGDDTDTQYF.

Remarks on this clone: The sample carries other DNA sequences with the same CDR3. This chain connects TRBV5-4 to TRBJ1-1, with 7 nucleotides matching TRBD1. Trimming took 4 bases from V and 2 from J; bases not matched to a gene: 5. CDR3 length: 14 residues. Germline V gives CDR1 SGHNT, CDR2 YYREEE (reference sequence). CDR3 nucleotide sequence: TGTGCCAGCAGCCCCGACAGGGTTAACACTGAAGCTTTCTTT. It yields the protein CASSPDRVNTEAFF.

This clone came up a few times. This chain's CDR3 is CAWSVHDRGLGEQYF. The CDR3 bases are TGTGCCTGGAGTGTACACGACAGGGGGCTCGGCGAGCAGTACTTC. The chain uses TRBV30 and TRBJ2-7; 10 bases are a match to TRBD1. The CDR3 runs to 15 residues. Germline CDR1 GTSNPN, CDR2 SVGIG (reference sequence). Losses at the gene ends were 0 bases for V and 6 bases for J; bases not matched to a gene: 8. The variable domain in full, with the rest retrieved from reference TRBV30 and TRBJ2-7, is SQTIHQWPATLVQPVGSPLSLECTVEGTSNPNLYWYRQAAGRGLQLLFYSVGIGQISSEVPQNLSASRPQDRQFILSSKKLLLSDSGFYLCAWSVHDRGLGEQYFGPGTRLTVT.

CDR3 amino acids: CASNPRQGHEQFF. The CDR3 DNA follows: TGTGCCAGCAACCCAAGACAGGGCCATGAGCAGTTCTTC. The V and J genes are TRBV5-4 and TRBJ2-1; 7 bases fit TRBD1. The ends lost 6 bases at V and 8 bases at J; junction bases unmatched: 8. The CDR3 loop spans 13 amino acids. Per the germline V gene, CDR1 is SGHNT and CDR2 is YYREEE (reference sequence).

This chain links TRBV4-1 with TRBJ2-3; 12 bases map to TRBD2. Germline assignment: CDR1 MGHRA and CDR2 YSYEKL. The CDR3 runs to 18 residues. Trimming took 6 bases from V and 2 from J; bases not matched to a gene: 12. This CDR3 reads CASSPRRTSGAPTDTQYF. Here the CDR3 DNA reads TGCGCCAGCAGTCCCCGGCGGACTAGCGGGGCGCCCACAGATACGCAGTATTTT.

This clone was observed once. The V gene is TRBV2, the J gene TRBJ2-7; TRBD1 aligns across 7 bases. Germline values: CDR1 SNHLY, CDR2 FYNNEI. V shed 6 bases and J 1 base; nucleotides not matched to a gene: 15. The CDR3 has 17 residues. CDR3 loop: CASRDQGQVTTSYEQYF. The CDR3 nucleotides read TGTGCCAGCAGAGACCAAGGACAGGTTACTACATCCTACGAGCAGTACTTC.

This chain uses TRBV6-6 with TRBJ2-3; tentatively, D is TRBD2 (7 bases). Germline CDR1 MNHNY, CDR2 SVGAGI (reference sequence). With 0 bases removed from V and 5 bases from J, the gap between germline ends came to 15 bases. This CDR3 spans 16 amino acids. The CDR3 bases are TGTGCCAGCAGTTACTCTCTAGGGGGGGCGGGAGATACGCAGTATTTT. It yields the protein CASSYSLGGAGDTQYF.

This clone was recorded once. The chain combines TRBV5-8 with TRBJ2-7, with 7 bases lining up with TRBD1. Germline assignment: CDR1 SGHTS and CDR2 YDEGEE. The CDR3 runs 15 residues. Trimming removed 4 bases from V and 4 bases from J; junction bases left unmatched: 11. CDR3 sequence reads: CASSPGQDITYEQYF. CDR3 bases: TGTGCCAGCAGCCCCGGACAGGATATCACTTACGAGCAGTACTTC.

The rearrangement joins TRBV9 to TRBJ2-7, with 7 positions matching TRBD2. The ends lost 4 bases at V and 3 bases at J; junction bases unmatched: 10. CDR1 is SGDLS and CDR2 is YYNGEE in the germline V gene. The CDR3 has 15 amino acids. The CDR3 reads CASSRTGRGYYEQYF. Written as DNA, the CDR3 is TGTGCCAGCAGCCGTACCGGGCGGGGGTACTACGAGCAGTACTTC.

This clone was seen a single time. The chain joins TRBV23-1 to TRBJ2-2; 10 bases match TRBD1. Being an ORF, TRBV23-1 has a function that is uncertain. The junction had 14 bases not matched to a gene; V was cut back by 10 bases and J by 3 bases. The CDR3 runs 17 residues. CDR3 protein: CATTRQGASLDTGELFF. DNA for the CDR3: TGCGCCACTACTAGACAGGGGGCAAGTTTAGACACCGGGGAGCTGTTTTTT.

This chain links TRBV19 with TRBJ1-6; possibly TRBD1 for D (6 bases). Germline values: CDR1 LNHDA, CDR2 SQIVND (reference sequence). V was shortened by 3 bases and J by 5 bases, with 17 bases between the two germline ends. This CDR3 has 17 amino acids. The CDR3 sequence is CASSIDRQVKDNSPLHF. The CDR3 nucleotides are TGTGCCAGTAGTATTGACAGACAGGTTAAGGATAATTCACCCCTCCACTTT.

The genes are TRBV5-1 and TRBJ2-6; 8 bases line up with TRBD2. The CDR3 spans 18 residues. Germline CDR1 SGHRS, CDR2 YFSETQ. Losses at the gene ends were 0 bases for V and 0 bases for J; bases not matched to a gene: 5. The CDR3 region is CASSLEERGFSGANVLTF. CDR3 DNA: TGCGCCAGCAGCTTGGAGGAGCGGGGGTTCTCTGGGGCCAACGTCCTGACTTTC.